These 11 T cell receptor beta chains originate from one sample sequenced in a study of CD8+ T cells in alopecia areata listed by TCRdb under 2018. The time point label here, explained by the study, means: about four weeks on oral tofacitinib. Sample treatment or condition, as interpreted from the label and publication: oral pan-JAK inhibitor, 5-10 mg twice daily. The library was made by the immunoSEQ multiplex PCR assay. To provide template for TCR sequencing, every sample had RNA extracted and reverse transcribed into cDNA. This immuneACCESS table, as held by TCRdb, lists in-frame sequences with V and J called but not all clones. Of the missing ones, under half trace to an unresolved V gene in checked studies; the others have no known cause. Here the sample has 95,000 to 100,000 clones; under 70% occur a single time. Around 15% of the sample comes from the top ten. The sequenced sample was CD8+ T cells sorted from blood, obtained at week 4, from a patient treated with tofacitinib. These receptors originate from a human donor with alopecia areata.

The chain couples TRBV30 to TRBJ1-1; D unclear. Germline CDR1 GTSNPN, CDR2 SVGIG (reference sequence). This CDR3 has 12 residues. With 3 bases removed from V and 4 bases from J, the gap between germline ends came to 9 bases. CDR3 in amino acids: CAWSPGGTEAFF. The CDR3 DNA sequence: TGTGCCTGGAGCCCAGGAGGCACTGAAGCTTTCTTT.

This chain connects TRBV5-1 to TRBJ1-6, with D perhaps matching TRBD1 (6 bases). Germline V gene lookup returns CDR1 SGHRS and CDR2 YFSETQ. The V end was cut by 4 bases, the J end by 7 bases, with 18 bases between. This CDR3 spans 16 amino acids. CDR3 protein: CASSGTGFPINSPLHF. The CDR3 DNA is TGCGCCAGCAGCGGCACAGGGTTTCCTATAAATTCACCCCTCCACTTT.

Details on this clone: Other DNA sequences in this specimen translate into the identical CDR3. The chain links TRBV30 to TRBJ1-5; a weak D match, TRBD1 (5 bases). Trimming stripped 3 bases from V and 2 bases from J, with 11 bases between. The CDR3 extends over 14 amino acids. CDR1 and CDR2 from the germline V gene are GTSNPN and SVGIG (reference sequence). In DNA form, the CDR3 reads TGTGCCTGGAGCGAGGGGTTGGGCAATCAGCCCCAGCATTTT. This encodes CAWSEGLGNQPQHF.

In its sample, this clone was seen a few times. This CDR3 is CASSYYPGQEAEQYF. The CDR3 bases are TGTGCCAGCAGTTATTATCCGGGACAGGAGGCTGAGCAGTACTTC. This rearrangement joins TRBV6-5 to TRBJ2-7; 8 nucleotides align to TRBD1. CDR3 length equals 15 residues. Germline assignment: CDR1 MNHEY and CDR2 SVGAGI. Trimming at V came to 3 bases and at J to 7 bases, leaving 11 bases not matched to a gene.

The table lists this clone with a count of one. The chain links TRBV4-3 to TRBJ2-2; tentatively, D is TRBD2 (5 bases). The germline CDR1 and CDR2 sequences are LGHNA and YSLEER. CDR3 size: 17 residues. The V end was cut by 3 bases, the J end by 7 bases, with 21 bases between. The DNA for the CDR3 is TGCGCCAGCAGCCATTCGTCAGCCTCCCGGGGTAGCGGGGAGCTGTTTTTT. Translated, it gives CASSHSSASRGSGELFF.

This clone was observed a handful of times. CDR3 in amino acids: CASSSAYEQYF. In nucleotides, the CDR3 is TGTGCCAGCAGTTCAGCCTACGAGCAGTACTTC. The chain is built from TRBV6-5 and TRBJ2-7, with D unclear. Germline lookup yields CDR1 MNHEY and CDR2 SVGAGI. V was cut by 4 bases and J by 2 bases, with 3 bases left in between. The CDR3 extends over 11 amino acids.

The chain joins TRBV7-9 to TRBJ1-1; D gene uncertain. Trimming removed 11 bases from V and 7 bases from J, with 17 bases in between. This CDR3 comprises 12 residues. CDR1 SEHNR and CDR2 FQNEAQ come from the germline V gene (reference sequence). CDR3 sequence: CASRRGINEAFF. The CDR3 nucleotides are TGTGCCTCCCGGAGAGGGATTAATGAAGCTTTCTTT.

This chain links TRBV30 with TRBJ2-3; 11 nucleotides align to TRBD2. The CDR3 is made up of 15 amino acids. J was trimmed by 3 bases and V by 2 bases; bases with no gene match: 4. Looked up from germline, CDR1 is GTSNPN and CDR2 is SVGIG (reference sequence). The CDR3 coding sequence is TGTGCCTGGAGTACCGGGACTAGCGGAACAGATACGCAGTATTTT. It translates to CAWSTGTSGTDTQYF.

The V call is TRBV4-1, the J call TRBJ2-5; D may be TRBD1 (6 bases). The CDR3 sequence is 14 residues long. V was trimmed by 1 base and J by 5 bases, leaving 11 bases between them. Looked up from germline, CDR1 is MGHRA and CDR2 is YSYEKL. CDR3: CASSQVSGAETQYF. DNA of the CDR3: TGCGCCAGCAGCCAAGTTTCAGGGGCTGAGACCCAGTACTTC.

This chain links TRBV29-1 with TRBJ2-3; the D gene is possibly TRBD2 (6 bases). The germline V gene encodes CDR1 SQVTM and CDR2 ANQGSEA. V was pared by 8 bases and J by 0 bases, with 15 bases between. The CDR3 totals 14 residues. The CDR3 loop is CSHLEGLSTDTQYF. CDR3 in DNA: TGCAGCCATTTGGAGGGCCTGAGCACAGATACGCAGTATTTT.

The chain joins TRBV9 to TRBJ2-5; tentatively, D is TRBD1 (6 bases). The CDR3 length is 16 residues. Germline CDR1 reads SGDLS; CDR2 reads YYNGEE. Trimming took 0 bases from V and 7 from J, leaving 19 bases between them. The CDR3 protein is CASSVGVGVDSGTQYF. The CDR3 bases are TGTGCCAGCAGCGTAGGAGTTGGGGTGGACAGTGGGACCCAGTACTTC.